Below are 13 T cell receptor beta chains sequenced from a single sample in a study of T-cell memory formation after mild COVID-19. TCRdb redid the calling of the 5' RACE reads with MiXCR, one entry per CDR3 protein. This sample has 550,000 to 650,000 distinct CDR3 sequences, with approximately 15% found just once. Sequenced sample: PBMCs or a T cell subset sorted from them (not recorded which). These receptors came from an adult woman who had mild COVID-19 (a few samples of this study predate the infection). Cell type and time point are not known.

This clonotype was counted many times. The CDR3: CASTPVGGRANSYEQYF. The CDR3 DNA reads TGTGCCAGCACCCCGGTGGGGGGCAGGGCGAATTCCTACGAGCAGTACTTC. V usage is TRBV5-6 and J usage is TRBJ2-7; D could derive from TRBD1 or TRBD2 (6 bases each). Germline V lookup: CDR1 SGHDT, CDR2 YYEEEE. The CDR3 covers 17 residues. V was trimmed by 6 bases and J by 1 base, leaving 23 bases between them.

The chain joins TRBV7-2 to TRBJ2-3; TRBD1 matches 8 bases. The CDR3 sequence is 16 residues long. The junction had 12 bases not matched to a gene; V was cut back by 7 bases and J by 3 bases. Germline V gene sequence: CDR1 SGHTA, CDR2 FQGNSA. Here the CDR3 DNA reads TGTGCCAGCAACCCAGGAGGCACAGGGGGTACAGATACGCAGTATTTT. Translated, it gives CASNPGGTGGTDTQYF.

As DNA, the CDR3 is TGTGCCAGCAGTGTTAGGTGGGACAGGGCGGCCGAGCAGTACTTC. Encoded protein: CASSVRWDRAAEQYF. V usage is TRBV6-5 and J usage is TRBJ2-7, with 9 bases lining up with TRBD1. Germline assignment: CDR1 MNHEY and CDR2 SVGAGI. CDR3 length equals 15 residues. V trimming: 5 bases; J trimming: 6 bases; junction bases outside the gene matches: 11.

This clonotype was recorded at least ten times. The chain links TRBV11-2 to TRBJ1-6, with 7 bases aligning to TRBD1. The CDR3 totals 15 residues. Germline V CDR1 and CDR2: SGHAT, FQNNGV. V gave up 1 base and J gave up 7 bases; unmatched junction bases: 4. The CDR3 bases are TGTGCCAGCAGCTTAGGGGCAGGGGGGAATTCACCCCTCCACTTT. Protein product: CASSLGAGGNSPLHF.

The V call is TRBV12-3 or TRBV12-4, the J call TRBJ2-4; no reliable D call. V gave up 6 bases and J gave up 5 bases, with 20 bases separating them. This CDR3 has 16 residues. The CDR3 DNA is TGTGCCAGCAGCCTCCTACCCCCACCGAACCAAAACATTCAGTACTTC. Its protein product is CASSLLPPPNQNIQYF.

The rearrangement uses TRBV3-1 and TRBJ2-3; no clear D gene. Trimming took off 1 base at V and 6 bases at J, with 11 bases between the two ends. The CDR3 is 14 amino acids. CDR1 is LGHDT, CDR2 YNNKEL, per germline (reference sequence). The CDR3 spells CASSQAGPRDTQYF. Written as DNA, the CDR3 is TGTGCCAGCAGCCAAGCAGGACCGCGGGATACGCAGTATTTT.

At least ten counts were recorded for this clonotype. The chain is built from TRBV7-2 and TRBJ2-7, with no clear D. The CDR3 runs to 13 residues. V lost 5 bases to trimming and J lost 0 bases, with 8 bases between them. The germline V gene has CDR1 SGHTA and CDR2 FQGNSA. The CDR3 loop reads CASSRALSYEQYF. The CDR3 DNA sequence: TGTGCCAGCAGCCGGGCTCTCTCCTACGAGCAGTACTTC.

This clonotype appeared a few times. The chain uses TRBV11-2 and TRBJ1-5; D is uncertain. Germline loops: CDR1 SGHAT, CDR2 FQNNGV. CDR3 length: 15 residues. The V end lost 1 base, the J end lost 4 bases, and 11 bases lay between the germline ends. The CDR3 sequence is CASSLGTARNQPQHF. In DNA, the CDR3 is TGTGCCAGCAGCTTAGGGACGGCCCGTAATCAGCCCCAGCATTTT.

This sequence joins TRBV12-3 or TRBV12-4 and TRBJ1-2; tentatively, D is TRBD1 (5 bases). The V end was cut by 3 bases, the J end by 7 bases, with 21 bases between. The CDR3 is 16 residues long. CDR3 bases: TGTGCCAGCAGTTTCTCGAGGGGAGGGAAAACCACTGGCTACACCTTC. Encoded protein: CASSFSRGGKTTGYTF.

The chain carries TRBV18 and TRBJ2-1; 7 bases agree with TRBD2. Trimming cost V 0 bases and J 6 bases; bases outside gene matches: 5. This CDR3 is built from 15 residues. CDR1 KGHSH and CDR2 LQKENI come from the germline V gene. In DNA form, the CDR3 reads TGTGCCAGCTCACCACCGACTAGCTCCGTCAATGAGCAGTTCTTC. Protein sequence: CASSPPTSSVNEQFF.

The sample holds many counts of this clonotype. The chain recombines TRBV2 with TRBJ2-7, with D possibly being TRBD1 (5 bases). This CDR3 has 12 residues. V lost 8 bases, J lost 7 bases, and 15 bases lay in between. Germline V gives CDR1 SNHLY, CDR2 FYNNEI. Here the CDR3 reads CASSQAFGEQYF. CDR3 DNA sequence: TGTGCCAGCTCACAGGCGTTTGGGGAGCAGTACTTC.

The sample holds one count of this clonotype. The chain has TRBV5-6 and TRBJ2-5; D is unresolved. CDR3 length equals 17 residues. Germline values: CDR1 SGHDT, CDR2 YYEEEE. Trimming stripped 1 base from V and 2 bases from J, with 18 bases between. The CDR3 nucleotides read TGTGCCAGCAGCTTGTCGTCAGGCCGGCCTGGGCAAGAGACCCAGTACTTC. Protein: CASSLSSGRPGQETQYF.

The chain couples TRBV11-3 to TRBJ2-7; D is perhaps TRBD1 or TRBD2 (5 bases each). The CDR3 runs 15 residues. Germline assignment: CDR1 SGHNT and CDR2 YENEEA. V was trimmed by 5 bases and J by 0 bases, leaving 14 bases between them. DNA for the CDR3: TGTGCCAGCAGCCAATTCCCAGGGACCTCCTACGAGCAGTACTTC. Protein: CASSQFPGTSYEQYF.